Presented here are 25 T cell receptor beta chains from one specimen sequenced in a study of T-cell memory formation after mild COVID-19. TCRdb processed the 5' RACE reads anew with MiXCR; each CDR3 protein has one entry. The sample lists a few hundred thousand distinct CDR3 sequences, about a sixth seen once, with 20% to 25% in the top ten. Sequenced input: PBMCs or a T cell subset sorted from them (not recorded which). Source of these receptors: a man younger than 35 who had mild COVID-19 (a few samples of this study predate the infection). Cell type and time point are not known.

In this sample, this clonotype turned up many times. This chain connects TRBV5-1 to TRBJ2-5; 7 bases fit TRBD2. The germline V gene has CDR1 SGHRS and CDR2 YFSETQ. The V segment lost 0 bases and the J segment 4 bases; nucleotides outside the gene matches: 6. The CDR3 contains 15 residues. The CDR3 DNA sequence: TGCGCCAGCAGCTTGGCCTTATCGGGGGGAGAGACCCAGTACTTC. It specifies CASSLALSGGETQYF.

The chain recombines TRBV5-1 with TRBJ1-3; D uncertain. CDR1 and CDR2 (germline): SGHRS, YFSETQ. Trimming took 0 bases from V and 0 from J, leaving 7 bases between them. The CDR3 has 15 amino acids. Here the CDR3 DNA reads TGCGCCAGCAGCTTGGGAACAGCCTCTGGAAACACCATATATTTT. Translated, it gives CASSLGTASGNTIYF.

The rearrangement links TRBV7-3 to TRBJ1-3, with D possibly being TRBD1 (5 bases). CDR1 and CDR2 (germline): SGHTA, FQGTGA. There are 14 residues in the CDR3. The V end lost 5 bases, the J end lost 1 base, and 9 bases lay between the germline ends. The CDR3 is CASSGDRSGNTIYF. CDR3 in DNA: TGTGCCAGCAGCGGGGACCGATCTGGAAACACCATATATTTT.

This sequence joins TRBV7-2 and TRBJ1-2; no clear D gene. Germline lookup yields CDR1 SGHTA and CDR2 FQGNSA. V was cut by 5 bases and J by 4 bases, with 8 bases left in between. The CDR3 spans 12 residues. The CDR3 nucleotides read TGTGCCAGCAGCCCTCCTGGCTATGGCTACACCTTC. This codes for CASSPPGYGYTF. Looking up the rest from reference TRBV7-2 and TRBJ1-2 gives the full variable domain: GAGVSQSPSNKVTEKGKDVELRCDPISGHTALYWYRQSLGQGLEFLIYFQGNSAPDKSGLPSDRFSAERTGGSVSTLTIQRTQQEDSAVYLCASSPPGYGYTFGSGTRLTVV.

This clonotype appeared once. The chain links TRBV6-1 to TRBJ2-5; a weak D match, TRBD2 (5 bases). CDR3 length: 15 amino acids. CDR1 and CDR2 from the germline V gene are MNHNS and SASEGT. Deletions cut 6 bases from V and 2 bases from J, with 16 bases between. CDR3 in amino acids: CASSPPSRRQETQYF. The CDR3 region has the DNA TGTGCCAGCAGCCCACCTAGCCGGCGGCAAGAGACCCAGTACTTC.

The rearrangement links TRBV7-2 to TRBJ2-1; 8 positions match TRBD2. The trim removed 5 bases at V and 7 bases at J, leaving 7 bases unmatched. In germline, CDR1 is SGHTA, CDR2 FQGNSA. The CDR3 extends over 14 amino acids. The CDR3 is CASSPDSGDNEQFF. The DNA for the CDR3 is TGTGCCAGCAGCCCCGATAGCGGGGATAATGAGCAGTTCTTC.

This clonotype was recorded at least ten times. The V gene is TRBV5-5, the J gene TRBJ2-7; D remains ambiguous. The germline gives CDR1 SGHKS, CDR2 YYEKEE (reference sequence). The CDR3 covers 12 residues. V was pared by 3 bases and J by 4 bases, with 8 bases between. Here the CDR3 DNA reads TGTGCCAGCAGCTCTTACGAGTACGAGCAGTACTTC. Its translation is CASSSYEYEQYF.

This clonotype was seen at least ten times. The chain carries TRBV4-2 and TRBJ1-1; possibly TRBD1 for D (5 bases). V was cut by 4 bases and J by 5 bases, with 14 bases left in between. Germline lookup yields CDR1 LGHNA and CDR2 YNFKEQ. The CDR3 runs 14 residues. The CDR3 is CASSLDQGRTEAFF. CDR3 DNA: TGTGCCAGCAGCCTAGATCAGGGAAGGACTGAAGCTTTCTTT.

The V call is TRBV7-9, the J call TRBJ2-1; 8 positions match TRBD2. V trimming: 7 bases; J trimming: 6 bases; junction bases outside the gene matches: 14. Germline V gene sequence: CDR1 SEHNR, CDR2 FQNEAQ (reference sequence). The CDR3 length is 16 residues. This CDR3 reads CASTRIGGAMSNEQFF. The CDR3 DNA reads as TGTGCCAGCACCAGGATCGGGGGGGCAATGAGCAATGAGCAGTTCTTC.

The chain recombines TRBV5-1 with TRBJ2-5, with D possibly TRBD2 on 5 matching bases. This CDR3 contains 13 residues. Germline V lookup: CDR1 SGHRS, CDR2 YFSETQ. Trimming cost V 2 bases and J 3 bases, with 8 bases left between them. CDR3 sequence: CASSFTGEETQYF. The CDR3 DNA sequence: TGCGCCAGCAGCTTTACCGGGGAAGAGACCCAGTACTTC.

This clonotype occurred a few times. The chain is built from TRBV7-2 and TRBJ1-2; the D gene is possibly TRBD1 (6 bases). This CDR3 is built from 13 residues. With 5 bases removed from V and 8 bases from J, the gap between germline ends came to 15 bases. CDR1 and CDR2 from the germline V gene are SGHTA and FQGNSA. The CDR3 region has the DNA TGTGCCAGCAGCCCCGGGGGCATCAACGGCTACACCTTC. It encodes CASSPGGINGYTF.

Remarks on this clonotype: This may be a read error: a much more frequent sequence differs by one nucleotide. This is likely a read error, given that the CDR3 carries no conserved phenylalanine or tryptophan at its end. The V and J genes are TRBV20-1 and TRBJ1-4; D might be TRBD1 (6 bases). Deletions cut 4 bases from V and 5 bases from J, with 11 bases between. The CDR3 is 13 amino acids. Germline V lookup: CDR1 DFQATT, CDR2 SNEGSKA (reference sequence). The CDR3 sequence is CSAKGGPNEKLFL. The CDR3 coding sequence is TGCAGTGCTAAGGGGGGTCCCAATGAAAAACTGTTTTTA.

This clonotype was seen more than once but under ten times. V usage is TRBV6-5 and J usage is TRBJ2-7, with 10 bases matching TRBD1. V lost 4 bases and J lost 2; bases outside the gene matches: 5. The CDR3 contains 15 residues. Germline V gene data show CDR1 as MNHEY and CDR2 as SVGAGI. The CDR3 spells CASSLYGTGAYEQYF. The DNA of the CDR3 is TGTGCCAGCAGTTTATATGGGACAGGGGCCTACGAGCAGTACTTC.

This clonotype has more than one count but fewer than ten. V and J are TRBV7-2 and TRBJ2-7; D ambiguous. Germline loops: CDR1 SGHTA, CDR2 FQGNSA. Trimming pared 6 bases from V and 0 bases from J, leaving 12 bases between. CDR3 length: 14 amino acids. CDR3 nucleotides: TGTGCCAGCAGACGTTATACAGTCTCCTACGAGCAGTACTTC. It is translated as CASRRYTVSYEQYF.

This clonotype was counted only a few times. The chain carries TRBV10-2 and TRBJ2-7; TRBD2 matches 12 bases. The J segment lost 5 bases and the V segment lost 8 bases, leaving 10 bases of the junction unmatched. The germline V gene encodes CDR1 WSHSY and CDR2 SAAADI. This CDR3 has 15 residues. CDR3: CASLPSLAGGHEQYF. The CDR3 coding sequence is TGCGCCAGCCTACCCAGTCTAGCGGGGGGGCACGAGCAGTACTTC.

This clonotype was detected only a few times. This chain joins TRBV28 and TRBJ1-1, with D possibly matching TRBD1 (5 bases). CDR1 MDHEN and CDR2 SYDVKM come from the germline V gene. V dropped 5 bases and J dropped 4 bases, with 8 bases sitting between them. The CDR3 loop spans 12 amino acids. CDR3 sequence reads: CASSGTSTEAFF. In DNA, the CDR3 is TGTGCCAGCAGTGGGACCAGCACTGAAGCTTTCTTT.

The chain joins TRBV2 to TRBJ2-1; D uncertain. V dropped 11 bases and J dropped 1 base, with 18 bases sitting between them. The CDR3 consists of 15 residues. The germline CDR1 and CDR2 sequences are SNHLY and FYNNEI. The CDR3 DNA is TGTGCCCTCATTCAAGATATTGGGTCCTACAATGAGCAGTTCTTC. Residues: CALIQDIGSYNEQFF.

The chain links TRBV12-3 or TRBV12-4 to TRBJ2-1; D might be TRBD2 (5 bases). V lost 7 bases to trimming and J lost 7 bases, with 11 bases between them. The CDR3 has 12 amino acids. The CDR3 spells CASTFGKNEQFF. The CDR3, as DNA: TGTGCCAGCACCTTCGGGAAAAATGAGCAGTTCTTC.

This clonotype was observed a handful of times. The chain links TRBV5-1 to TRBJ2-7, with D unclear. The germline V and J ends were trimmed by 2 bases and 2 bases, with 11 bases remaining between them. This CDR3 has 14 residues. Looked up from germline, CDR1 is SGHRS and CDR2 is YFSETQ. In DNA form, the CDR3 reads TGCGCCAGCAGCTTAGACCCGGACGCCTACGAGCAGTACGTC. It encodes CASSLDPDAYEQYV.

The chain combines TRBV5-1 with TRBJ2-6; D might be TRBD2 (5 bases). The germline V and J ends were trimmed by 6 bases and 2 bases, with 12 bases remaining between them. CDR3 length: 15 residues. The germline V gene encodes CDR1 SGHRS and CDR2 YFSETQ. The CDR3 bases are TGCGCCAGCAACGACGGGAACGCTGGGGCCAACGTCCTGACTTTC. As protein: CASNDGNAGANVLTF.

This clonotype appeared many times. V usage is TRBV5-6 and J usage is TRBJ2-2; 7 bases match TRBD1. The V gene end was trimmed by 2 bases and the J gene end by 7 bases; junction bases not matched to a gene: 11. Germline assignment: CDR1 SGHDT and CDR2 YYEEEE. CDR3 length equals 16 residues. The CDR3 region is CASSFRRDSRGGELFF. The CDR3 region has the DNA TGTGCCAGCAGCTTTCGTAGGGACAGCCGAGGCGGGGAGCTGTTTTTT.

V is TRBV5-1 and J is TRBJ2-3; 8 positions agree with TRBD1. The V gene end was trimmed by 6 bases and the J gene end by 3 bases; junction bases not matched to a gene: 9. CDR1 and CDR2 (germline): SGHRS, YFSETQ. CDR3 length equals 15 residues. The CDR3 sequence: CASKTGAPGTDTQYF. The CDR3 nucleotides are TGCGCCAGCAAGACAGGGGCGCCAGGTACAGATACGCAGTATTTT.

The table lists this clonotype with a few counts. The chain carries TRBV18 and TRBJ1-1; 7 bases match TRBD1. Trimming cost V 6 bases and J 1 base; bases outside gene matches: 5. Germline loops: CDR1 KGHSH, CDR2 LQKENI. The CDR3 is 14 residues long. The CDR3 protein is CASSPTGRNTEAFF. The CDR3 bases are TGTGCCAGCTCGCCGACAGGGAGGAACACTGAAGCTTTCTTT.

The rearrangement uses TRBV10-3 and TRBJ2-3; TRBD2 might be the D (7 bases). CDR1 is ENHRY, CDR2 SYGVKD, per germline. V gave up 4 bases and J gave up 4 bases, with 18 bases separating them. This CDR3 is 16 amino acids long. The CDR3 is CAISAFGGAAADTQYF. The CDR3 DNA reads as TGTGCCATCAGTGCGTTTGGGGGGGCCGCCGCAGATACGCAGTATTTT.

The rearrangement uses TRBV2 and TRBJ1-2; 7 nucleotides match TRBD1. This CDR3 has 14 amino acids. CDR1 and CDR2 from the germline V gene are SNHLY and FYNNEI. J was trimmed by 0 bases and V by 6 bases; bases with no gene match: 4. CDR3 sequence: CASSRGQSNYGYTF. The CDR3 DNA reads TGTGCCAGCAGCAGGGGACAGTCTAACTATGGCTACACCTTC.